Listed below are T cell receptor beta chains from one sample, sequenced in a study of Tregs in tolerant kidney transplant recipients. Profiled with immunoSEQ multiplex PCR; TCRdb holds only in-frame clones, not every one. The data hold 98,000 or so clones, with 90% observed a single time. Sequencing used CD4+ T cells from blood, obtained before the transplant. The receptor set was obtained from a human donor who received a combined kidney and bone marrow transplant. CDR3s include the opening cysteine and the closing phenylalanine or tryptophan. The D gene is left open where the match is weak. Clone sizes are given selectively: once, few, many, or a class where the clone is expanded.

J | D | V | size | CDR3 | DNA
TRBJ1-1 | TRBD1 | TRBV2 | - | CASSKRTGSNTEAFF | TGTGCCAGCAGTAAAAGGACAGGGTCGAACACTGAAGCTTTCTTT
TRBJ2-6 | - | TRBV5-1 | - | CASSLGAPGSSGRANVLTF | TGCGCCAGCAGCTTGGGGGCCCCGGGGTCCTCTGGTAGGGCCAACGTCCTGACTTTC
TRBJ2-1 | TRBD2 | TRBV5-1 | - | CASSRLAGAGNEQFF | TGCGCCAGCAGTCGGCTAGCGGGAGCAGGGAATGAGCAGTTCTTC
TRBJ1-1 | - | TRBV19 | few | CASSIASGSEAFF | TGTGCCAGTAGTATAGCGTCGGGAAGCGAGGCTTTCTTT
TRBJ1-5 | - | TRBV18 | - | CASSPSRQNYQPQHF | TGTGCCAGCTCACCTTCACGACAGAACTATCAGCCCCAGCATTTT
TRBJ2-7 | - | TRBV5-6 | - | CASNLVGQKAYEQYF | TGTGCCAGCAACCTTGTAGGACAGAAAGCTTACGAGCAGTACTTC
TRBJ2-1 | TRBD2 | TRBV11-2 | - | CASSLGLAGGGYNEQFF | TGTGCCAGCAGCCTCGGACTAGCGGGGGGTGGCTACAATGAGCAGTTCTTC
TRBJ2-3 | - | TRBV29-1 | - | CSVEGGNTDTQYF | TGCAGCGTTGAAGGGGGCAACACAGATACGCAGTATTTT
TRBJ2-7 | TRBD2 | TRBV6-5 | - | CASSYSRLAGAYEQYF | TGTGCCAGCAGTTACTCGAGGCTAGCGGGTGCCTACGAGCAGTACTTC
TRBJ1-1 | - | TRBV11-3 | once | CASSLGDTEAFF | TGTGCCAGCAGCTTAGGCGACACTGAAGCTTTCTTT
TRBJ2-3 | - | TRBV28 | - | CASTLGGTVSLQPQYF | TGTGCCAGCACTCTGGGTGGTACAGTTTCCCTCCAGCCGCAGTATTTT
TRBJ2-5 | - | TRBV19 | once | CASSIFGQGQETQYF | TGTGCCAGTAGTATATTCGGGCAGGGACAAGAGACCCAGTACTTC
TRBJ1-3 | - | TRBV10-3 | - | CATGSEGNTIYF | TGTGCCACCGGTAGCGAGGGAAACACCATATATTTT
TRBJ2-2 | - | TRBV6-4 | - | CASSRQGYTGELFF | TGTGCCAGCAGTAGGCAGGGATACACCGGGGAGCTGTTTTTT
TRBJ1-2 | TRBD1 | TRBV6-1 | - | CASSPQGDGYTF | TGTGCCAGCAGTCCACAGGGGGATGGCTACACCTTC
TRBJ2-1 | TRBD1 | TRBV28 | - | CASRRPPGGAGSYEQFF | TGTGCCAGCAGACGACCACCAGGGGGCGCGGGAAGCTATGAGCAGTTCTTC
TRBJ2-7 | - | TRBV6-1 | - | CASSEGQADEQYF | TGTGCCAGCAGTGAAGGGCAGGCCGACGAGCAGTACTTC
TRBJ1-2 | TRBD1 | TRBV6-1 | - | CASSVGTVGYGYTF | TGTGCCAGCAGTGTTGGGACAGTGGGCTATGGCTACACCTTC
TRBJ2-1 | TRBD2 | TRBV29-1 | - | CSVAGWGGSSYNEQFF | TGCAGCGTTGCAGGATGGGGGGGATCGTCCTACAATGAGCAGTTCTTC
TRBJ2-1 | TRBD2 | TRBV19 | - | CASSIGGGSSYNEQFF | TGTGCCAGTAGTATAGGGGGAGGGAGCTCCTACAATGAGCAGTTCTTC
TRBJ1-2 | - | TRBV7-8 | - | CASSPPPGGLGYTF | TGTGCCAGCAGCCCCCCGCCCGGGGGGCTGGGCTACACCTTC
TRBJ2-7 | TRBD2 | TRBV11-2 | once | CASSLSGAGAGEQYF | TGTGCCAGCAGCTTATCAGGAGCGGGAGCTGGTGAGCAGTACTTC
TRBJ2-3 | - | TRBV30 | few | CAWSVIQVGDTQYF | TGTGCCTGGAGTGTAATCCAGGTTGGCGATACGCAGTATTTT
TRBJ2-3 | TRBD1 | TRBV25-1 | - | CASSEVGGTGSTDTQYF | TGTGCCAGCAGTGAAGTGGGCGGGACAGGAAGCACAGATACGCAGTATTTT
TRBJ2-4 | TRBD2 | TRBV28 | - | CAINPGGKNIQYF | TGTGCCATCAACCCGGGAGGTAAAAACATTCAGTACTTC
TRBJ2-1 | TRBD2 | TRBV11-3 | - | CASSLSGRSYNEQFF | TGTGCCAGCAGCCTAAGCGGGAGATCCTACAATGAGCAGTTCTTC